Presented here are 26 T cell receptor beta chains from one specimen sequenced in a study of response to subunit inactivated influenza vaccine. MiXCR, run by TCRdb on the RT-PCR reads, gives a single entry per CDR3 protein. The table lists about 650,000 distinct CDR3 sequences, around 13% of them singletons. The material sequenced was PBMCs from blood, taken 14 to 15 days before vaccination. The receptor set was obtained from a man between 45 and 60 years old who received an inactivated influenza vaccine.

This clonotype appeared many times. This chain joins TRBV20-1 and TRBJ2-5; unclear D gene. Germline V lookup: CDR1 DFQATT, CDR2 SNEGSKA (reference sequence). V gave up 4 bases and J gave up 4 bases, with 13 bases separating them. The CDR3 consists of 13 residues. CDR3 residues: CSAMAAALETQYF. The CDR3 DNA reads as TGCAGTGCTATGGCCGCCGCGTTAGAGACCCAGTACTTC.

The chain recombines TRBV27 with TRBJ2-1; D not certain. With 1 base removed from V and 5 bases from J, the gap between germline ends came to 6 bases. This CDR3 comprises 13 residues. The germline V gene has CDR1 MNHEY and CDR2 SMNVEV (reference sequence). For the CDR3, the DNA is TGTGCCAGCAGTTTATATAGGAACAATGAGCAGTTCTTC. Residues: CASSLYRNNEQFF.

This clonotype was recorded a few times. The V and J genes are TRBV2 and TRBJ2-4; maybe TRBD1 (5 bases). V lost 2 bases, J lost 13 bases, and 15 bases lay in between. Germline CDR1 SNHLY, CDR2 FYNNEI. CDR3 size: 13 residues. This CDR3 reads CASSESPGFQQYF. The CDR3 nucleotides are TGTGCCAGCAGTGAATCTCCAGGGTTTCAACAGTACTTC.

This clonotype was recorded many times. This chain connects TRBV12-3 or TRBV12-4 to TRBJ2-5, with TRBD1 matching 7 bases. The CDR3 runs 13 residues. The V segment lost 3 bases and the J segment 4 bases; nucleotides outside the gene matches: 2. CDR3 in DNA: TGTGCCAGCAGTTTCCGACAGGGAGAGACCCAGTACTTC. Protein product: CASSFRQGETQYF.

This clonotype appeared a few times. V is TRBV10-3 and J is TRBJ1-1; no definite D call. Germline V gives CDR1 ENHRY, CDR2 SYGVKD. Trimming shortened V by 3 bases and J by 1 base, and 12 bases separated the two germline ends. The CDR3 has 15 residues. In nucleotides, the CDR3 is TGTGCCATCAGTGATTCGCCAAGGGAGAACACTGAAGCTTTCTTT. The encoded protein is CAISDSPRENTEAFF.

The V gene is TRBV21-1, the J gene TRBJ2-5; the D call in the table, TRBD1, was not verified against the DNA. TRBV21-1 is termed a pseudogene. This CDR3 spans 15 amino acids. CDR3 coding DNA: TGTGCCAGTCCTCCAGGGGGAGACTTCCAAGAGACCCAGTACTTC. It codes for CASPPGGDFQETQYF.

The V and J genes are TRBV7-6 and TRBJ2-1; 7 nucleotides line up with TRBD2. Germline V gene data show CDR1 as SGHVS and CDR2 as FNYEAQ. Trimming at V came to 4 bases and at J to 7 bases, leaving 4 bases not matched to a gene. The CDR3 totals 13 residues. The CDR3 DNA is TGTGCCAGCAGCTCGCGGGAGTTTAATGAGCAGTTCTTC. It codes for CASSSREFNEQFF.

This clonotype was counted only a few times. The chain recombines TRBV11-1 with TRBJ2-1; 14 bases map to TRBD2. CDR3 size: 18 residues. V lost 5 bases, J lost 6 bases, and 12 bases stayed unmatched. CDR1 and CDR2 from the germline V gene are SGHAT and FQDESV (reference sequence). This chain's CDR3 is CASSTYGTSGGQVNEQFF. The CDR3 region has the DNA TGTGCCAGCAGCACCTACGGGACTAGCGGGGGCCAGGTCAATGAGCAGTTCTTC.

The V and J genes are TRBV6-5 and TRBJ1-2; 10 positions match TRBD1. The CDR3 contains 14 residues. V shed 2 bases and J 8 bases; nucleotides not matched to a gene: 5. CDR1 and CDR2 (germline): MNHEY, SVGAGI. CDR3: CASSYGPGQGGYTF. Written as DNA, the CDR3 is TGTGCCAGCAGTTACGGACCGGGACAGGGGGGCTACACCTTC.

This clonotype was seen a handful of times. The CDR3 nucleotides are TGCGCCAGCAGCTTGGGTGAGCCCGGGGCCAACGTCCTGACTTTC. Encoded protein: CASSLGEPGANVLTF. V usage is TRBV5-1 and J usage is TRBJ2-6; D not resolved. The germline CDR1 and CDR2 sequences are SGHRS and YFSETQ. With 0 bases removed from V and 4 bases from J, the gap between germline ends came to 8 bases. This CDR3 is 15 amino acids long. The whole variable domain, remainder taken from reference TRBV5-1 and TRBJ2-6, is KAGVTQTPRYLIKTRGQQVTLSCSPISGHRSVSWYQQTPGQGLQFLFEYFSETQRNKGNFPGRFSGRQFSNSRSEMNVSTLELGDSALYLCASSLGEPGANVLTFGAGSRLTVL.

The rearrangement joins TRBV19 to TRBJ2-3; D unresolved. V dropped 6 bases and J dropped 0 bases, with 7 bases sitting between them. Germline assignment: CDR1 LNHDA and CDR2 SQIVND (reference sequence). CDR3 length: 13 residues. DNA of the CDR3: TGTGCCAGTAGATTTTCTAGCACAGATACGCAGTATTTT. Translating gives CASRFSSTDTQYF.

The table lists this clonotype with a few counts. Written as DNA, the CDR3 is TGCGCCAGCAGCTTGGCGTTTTTCGGACAGGGACTATCCTACGAGCAGTACTTC. Translation: CASSLAFFGQGLSYEQYF. The rearrangement joins TRBV5-1 to TRBJ2-7, with D perhaps matching TRBD1 (8 bases). The germline V gene encodes CDR1 SGHRS and CDR2 YFSETQ. V lost 0 bases and J lost 1, with 20 bases in between. The CDR3 consists of 18 residues.

J is TRBJ2-7 and V is TRBV4-3; no clear D gene. This CDR3 is 14 amino acids long. CDR1 is LGHNA, CDR2 YSLEER, per germline. V was cut by 0 bases and J by 2 bases, with 8 bases left in between. The CDR3 DNA sequence: TGCGCCAGCAGCCAAGATGCGAGTACCTACGAGCAGTACTTC. Translating it yields CASSQDASTYEQYF.

This clonotype has ten or more counts. This sequence joins TRBV28 and TRBJ1-1; D is ambiguous. Trimming shortened V by 6 bases and J by 5 bases, and 10 bases separated the two germline ends. The CDR3 runs to 12 residues. Per germline, CDR1 MDHEN and CDR2 SYDVKM. In DNA, the CDR3 is TGTGCCAGCAGCATTCGCGCTACTGAAGCTTTCTTT. Translation gives CASSIRATEAFF.

The chain links TRBV18 to TRBJ1-5, with D perhaps TRBD1 (6 bases). The CDR3 covers 14 residues. Germline V lookup: CDR1 KGHSH, CDR2 LQKENI. V was trimmed by 6 bases and J by 7 bases, leaving 16 bases between them. The CDR3 region is CASSPSGVKQPQHF. The DNA of the CDR3 is TGTGCCAGCTCCCCGTCAGGGGTAAAGCAGCCCCAGCATTTT.

CDR3 residues: CSASPSYEQYF. The CDR3 nucleotides read TGCAGTGCTTCTCCCTCCTACGAGCAGTACTTC. This chain uses TRBV20-1 with TRBJ2-7; the D is unclear. This CDR3 has 11 residues. Per germline, CDR1 DFQATT and CDR2 SNEGSKA (reference sequence). V was shortened by 5 bases and J by 0 bases, with 5 bases between the two germline ends.

This chain connects TRBV4-1 to TRBJ2-2, with 11 nucleotides matching TRBD2. Unmatched junction bases numbered 18, after V lost 6 bases and J lost 0 bases. The CDR3 is 21 amino acids. Germline CDR1 is MGHRA and CDR2 is YSYEKL. The CDR3 DNA sequence: TGCGCCAGCAGGCTTTGGGGGTTTACTAGCGGGGGATACACGAACACCGGGGAGCTGTTTTTT. Residues: CASRLWGFTSGGYTNTGELFF.

There are a few counts of this clonotype. The chain couples TRBV6-5 to TRBJ1-1, with D possibly being TRBD1 (5 bases). The CDR3 is made up of 15 amino acids. Germline V gene lookup returns CDR1 MNHEY and CDR2 SVGAGI. V was pared by 4 bases and J by 3 bases, with 15 bases between. The CDR3 bases are TGTGCCAGCAGTTCCACCAAAGGGGTATACACTGAAGCTTTCTTT. Its protein is CASSSTKGVYTEAFF.

CDR3 in DNA: TGTGCCAGCAGTTTATTCAGCGGGAGGGCCTCTTACAATGAGCAGTTCTTC. Protein: CASSLFSGRASYNEQFF. The rearrangement joins TRBV28 to TRBJ2-1, with 10 bases matching TRBD2. The V gene end was trimmed by 1 base and the J gene end by 4 bases; junction bases not matched to a gene: 7. Germline V gives CDR1 MDHEN, CDR2 SYDVKM. The length of the CDR3 is 17 residues.

This clonotype has only a few counts. The rearrangement joins TRBV29-1 to TRBJ2-7; D is unclear. The ends were cut back, 7 bases at V and 7 bases at J, with 14 bases in the middle. The CDR3 has 11 residues. Germline CDR1 reads SQVTM; CDR2 reads ANQGSEA. In DNA, the CDR3 is TGCAGCGCTGGGGTGGGTGGGGAGCAGTACTTC. It specifies CSAGVGGEQYF.

The chain recombines TRBV4-1 with TRBJ2-1, with a weak D call TRBD1 (5 bases). Germline V gives CDR1 MGHRA, CDR2 YSYEKL. V was pared by 0 bases and J by 2 bases, with 17 bases between. The CDR3 consists of 18 residues. In DNA, the CDR3 is TGCGCCAGCAGCCAAGATAGTAGATTACAGACAGCCTACAATGAGCAGTTCTTC. Its translation: CASSQDSRLQTAYNEQFF.

The chain has TRBV12-3 or TRBV12-4 and TRBJ1-6; weak D call: TRBD1 (5 bases). With 3 bases removed from V and 7 bases from J, the gap between germline ends came to 10 bases. CDR3 length: 14 amino acids. Here the CDR3 reads CASSFTGVNSPLHF. The CDR3 coding sequence is TGTGCCAGCAGTTTTACGGGGGTGAATTCACCCCTCCACTTT.

The J gene is TRBJ2-1, the V gene TRBV5-1; the match to TRBD1 covers 8 bases. Trimming removed 7 bases from V and 9 bases from J; junction bases left unmatched: 12. CDR1 and CDR2 (germline): SGHRS, YFSETQ. CDR3 length: 14 amino acids. The DNA for the CDR3 is TGCGCCAGCCAAGAGACGGCAGGGGGCTTTGAGCAGTTCTTC. This encodes CASQETAGGFEQFF.

The chain joins TRBV20-1 to TRBJ1-2, with D perhaps matching TRBD1 (5 bases). V lost 5 bases and J 0 bases, leaving 10 bases between the germline ends. The CDR3 sequence is 13 residues long. CDR1 is DFQATT, CDR2 SNEGSKA, per germline (reference sequence). The CDR3 loop is CSALRDANYGYTF. The DNA of the CDR3 is TGCAGTGCTCTGAGGGACGCTAACTATGGCTACACCTTC.

This clonotype showed up many times. Germline is not matched at one junction end, which may reflect a read error. The chain couples TRBV12-3 or TRBV12-4 to TRBJ2-1, with D possibly TRBD2 on 5 matching bases. This CDR3 region has 14 residues. The CDR3 reads CASSPGISFNEQFF. In nucleotides, the CDR3 is TGTGCCAGCAGCCCGGGGATTTCCTTCAATGAGCAGTTCTTC.

In its sample, this clonotype was seen a few times. This chain links TRBV20-1 with TRBJ2-3; TRBD2 is a possible D gene (5 bases). V was pared by 6 bases and J by 1 base, with 20 bases between. This CDR3 comprises 16 residues. Germline V gives CDR1 DFQATT, CDR2 SNEGSKA (reference sequence). The CDR3 spells CSARSPGSRGTDTQYF. The CDR3 region has the DNA TGCAGTGCCAGATCTCCGGGATCCCGGGGCACAGATACGCAGTATTTT.